This is a list of T cell receptor beta chains from one sample in a study of T cell repertoires in cytomegalovirus infection. TCRdb redid the calling of the reads with MiXCR, one entry per CDR3 protein. The data show 700,000 to 900,000 distinct CDR3 sequences, with about 28% seen just once and roughly 13% held by the top ten. No antigen has been identified for these receptors. The sample was cultured CD8+ T cells from PBMCs, taken from culture after CMV antigen stimulation. The receptors stem from a human donor in good health (CMV status not recorded). Some clones in this sample may be carry-over from other donors' samples. The CDR3 runs from the conserved cysteine through the conserved F or W. A D gene is named only where the DNA matches it firmly. For some rows the clone size is stated as once, few or many, or as a class when expanded; others skip it.

d_call j_call v_call clone_size cdr3_aa cdr3_nt
. TRBJ2-1 TRBV5-5 few CASSEHYGGPYNEQFF TGTGCCAGCAGCGAACATTACGGGGGCCCCTACAATGAGCAGTTCTTC
. TRBJ2-1 TRBV29-1 . CSVELPGTQQFF TGCAGCGTTGAACTACCCGGGACCCAGCAGTTCTTC
. TRBJ2-3 TRBV12-5 few CASGPGATITDTQYF TGTGCTAGTGGCCCCGGGGCTACAATCACAGATACGCAGTATTTT
TRBD1 TRBJ1-1 TRBV7-9 few CASSPDRDRGLGTEAFF TGTGCCAGCAGCCCAGACCGGGACAGGGGGCTCGGCACTGAAGCTTTCTTT
TRBD2 TRBJ2-3 TRBV15 . CATSRQRGGPTDTQYF TGTGCCACCAGCAGACAGCGGGGGGGCCCCACAGATACGCAGTATTTT
. TRBJ2-5 TRBV10-2 . CASRIGAQGIPQETQYF TGCGCCAGCAGGATCGGGGCACAGGGAATCCCCCAAGAGACCCAGTACTTC
TRBD2 TRBJ2-1 TRBV12-3/TRBV12-4 . CASSLGSGGLYNEQFF TGTGCCAGCAGTTTAGGTAGCGGGGGGCTTTACAATGAGCAGTTCTTC
. TRBJ2-7 TRBV4-2 few CASSQTAYEQYF TGTGCCAGCAGCCAAACAGCCTACGAGCAGTACTTC
. TRBJ2-1 TRBV6-2/TRBV6-3 few CASSGDDNEQFF TGTGCCAGCAGCGGGGACGACAATGAGCAGTTCTTC
TRBD1 TRBJ2-7 TRBV27 . CASSLWTGIDEQYF TGTGCCAGCAGCTTGTGGACAGGGATCGACGAGCAGTACTTC
. TRBJ1-2 TRBV6-6 few CASKGGFGYTF TGTGCCAGCAAGGGGGGATTCGGCTACACCTTC
TRBD1 TRBJ2-3 TRBV7-2 many CASSLEGQGFKDTQYF TGTGCCAGCAGCCTAGAAGGACAGGGGTTTAAAGATACGCAGTATTTT
TRBD1 TRBJ1-2 TRBV7-9 few CASSSGVGQGAWGYTF TGTGCCAGCAGCTCGGGTGTCGGACAGGGGGCGTGGGGCTACACCTTC
TRBD1 TRBJ2-6 TRBV4-3 . CASSQDLTGTGIRSGANVLTF TGCGCCAGCAGCCAAGACCTTACCGGGACAGGGATTCGCTCTGGGGCCAACGTCCTGACTTTC
TRBD2 TRBJ2-7 TRBV7-2 many CASSPGVAGITYEQYF TGTGCCAGCAGCCCGGGGGTAGCGGGGATAACCTACGAGCAGTACTTC
. TRBJ1-1 TRBV9 . CASSGDVLRGDTEAFF TGTGCCAGCAGCGGGGACGTCCTTCGCGGAGACACTGAAGCTTTCTTT
. TRBJ1-3 TRBV18 . CASSPPGRTDRNTIYF TGTGCCAGCTCACCACCGGGACGGACAGACCGGAACACCATATATTTT
. TRBJ1-5 TRBV12-3/TRBV12-4 . CATKGSNQPQHF TGCGCGACGAAAGGAAGCAATCAGCCCCAGCATTTT
. TRBJ1-4 TRBV7-6 . CASSRRDTNEKLFF TGTGCCAGCAGCCGCAGGGATACTAATGAAAAACTGTTTTTT
. TRBJ2-1 TRBV20-1 few CSARDLRGQGNEQFF TGCAGTGCTAGAGATCTTCGGGGGCAGGGCAATGAGCAGTTCTTC
. TRBJ1-1 TRBV6-6 once CASSYSPGSTNTEAFF TGTGCCAGCAGTTACTCGCCAGGGTCGACGAACACTGAAGCTTTCTTT
TRBD2 TRBJ2-1 TRBV27 . CASSLAEPGLAGNEQFF TGTGCCAGCAGTTTAGCAGAACCGGGACTAGCGGGCAATGAGCAGTTCTTC
. TRBJ1-5 TRBV6-4 few CASRPGTSAGNQPQHF TGTGCCAGCAGACCGGGAACCTCAGCCGGGAATCAGCCCCAGCATTTT
. TRBJ2-1 TRBV7-6 . CASSPRSVLPGNEQFF TGTGCCAGCAGCCCCCGGTCCGTTCTACCGGGAAATGAGCAGTTCTTC
. TRBJ1-6 TRBV7-3 many CASSLTGLSNSPLHF TGTGCCAGCAGCTTAACGGGCCTCTCAAATTCACCCCTCCACTTT
TRBD2 TRBJ2-1 TRBV10-2 . CASGPGGEQFF TGCGCCAGCGGGCCGGGGGGTGAGCAGTTCTTC
TRBD2 TRBJ2-2 TRBV9 . CASSVVSGGNTGELFF TGTGCCAGCAGCGTAGTCAGCGGGGGGAACACCGGGGAGCTGTTTTTT
. TRBJ2-3 TRBV11-2 many CASSLVSLKPRRTQYF TGTGCCAGCAGCTTAGTCTCCCTAAAACCCAGGAGGACGCAGTATTTT
. TRBJ1-6 TRBV6-1 . CASSKRADNSPLHF TGTGCCAGCAGTAAGAGAGCCGATAATTCACCCCTCCACTTT
TRBD1 TRBJ2-1 TRBV7-6 few CASSLERTGYNEQFF TGTGCTAGCAGCTTAGAGAGGACAGGATACAATGAGCAGTTCTTC
. TRBJ2-1 TRBV6-2/TRBV6-3 many CASSALYNEQFF TGTGCCAGCAGCGCCCTCTACAATGAGCAGTTCTTC
. TRBJ1-5 TRBV27 . CASSLGLVAQPQHF TGTGCCAGCAGTTTAGGCCTGGTAGCTCAGCCCCAGCATTTT
. TRBJ1-1 TRBV7-6 . CASSFPGKEAFF TGTGCCAGCAGCTTCCCGGGTAAAGAAGCTTTCTTT
. TRBJ2-1 TRBV7-6 few CASSLLWGAENEQFF TGTGCCAGCAGCCTCCTATGGGGGGCGGAAAATGAGCAGTTCTTC
. TRBJ1-2 TRBV10-3 . CAISVKANYGYTF TGTGCCATCAGTGTTAAAGCTAACTATGGCTACACCTTC
TRBD1 TRBJ1-6 TRBV25-1 once CASSEYYRDSRNSPLHF TGTGCCAGCAGTGAATACTACCGGGACAGCCGTAATTCACCCCTCCACTTT
TRBD2 TRBJ2-1 TRBV13 few CASSFSSGPSYNEQFF TGTGCCAGCAGCTTTTCTAGCGGGCCCTCCTACAATGAGCAGTTCTTC